These 14 T cell receptor beta chains originate from one sample sequenced in a study of T cells in Graves' hyperthyroidism and ophthalmopathy. From RNA transcripts, TCR beta CDR3 regions were amplified. Carried out on the TCR CDR3, a first-round RT-PCR used the HTBI primer set. Each CDR3 protein is one row after TCRdb ran MiXCR on the multiplex PCR reads. The repertoire has over 300,000 distinct CDR3 sequences, around 13% of them found once; the top ten carry more than 9.5%. The sample taken for sequencing was blood. The receptors come from a woman aged 55-69 years with Graves' hyperthyroidism.

The sample holds a few counts of this clonotype. This sequence may be a read error, since a much larger clone differs from it by one base. The rearrangement joins TRBV12-3 or TRBV12-4 to TRBJ1-5; maybe TRBD1 (5 bases). The CDR3 sequence is 13 residues long. In nucleotides, the CDR3 is TGTGCCAGCACTTCAGGGTACAATCAGCCCCGGCATTTT. Encoded protein: CASTSGYNQPRHF.

This clonotype appeared many times. CDR3 sequence (DNA): TGTGCCAGCGCCGCGGGGCGCTCCTACAATGAGCAGTTCTTC. Translating it yields CASAAGRSYNEQFF. This chain uses TRBV12-3 or TRBV12-4 with TRBJ2-1; a possible D gene is TRBD2 (6 bases). Trimming stripped 8 bases from V and 0 bases from J, with 11 bases between. The length of the CDR3 is 14 residues.

In this sample, this clonotype turned up many times. The chain joins TRBV28 to TRBJ2-7; 12 nucleotides match TRBD2. The CDR3 sequence is 14 residues long. Germline V gives CDR1 MDHEN, CDR2 SYDVKM. V trimming: 5 bases; J trimming: 3 bases; junction bases outside the gene matches: 2. The DNA of the CDR3 is TGTGCCAGCAGTGGGACTAGCGGGTACTACGAGCAGTACTTC. Encoded protein: CASSGTSGYYEQYF. The whole variable domain, filled in from reference TRBV28 and TRBJ2-7, reads DVKVTQSSRYLVKRTGEKVFLECVQDMDHENMFWYRQDPGLGLRLIYFSYDVKMKEKGDIPEGYSVSREKKERFSLILESASTNQTSMYLCASSGTSGYYEQYFGPGTRLTVT.

This clonotype was seen ten or more times. The chain couples TRBV12-3 or TRBV12-4 to TRBJ2-1; 10 bases align to TRBD2. The CDR3 length is 17 residues. With V trimmed by 1 base and J by 3 bases, 6 bases remained unmatched. CDR3 sequence: CASSLEASGSDYNEQFF. CDR3 coding DNA: TGTGCCAGCAGTTTAGAAGCTAGCGGGAGCGACTACAATGAGCAGTTCTTC.

As regards this clonotype: A much bigger clone sits one base away, suggesting this may be a read error. This chain uses TRBV12-3 or TRBV12-4 with TRBJ2-6; perhaps D is TRBD1 or TRBD2 (5 bases each). This CDR3 is 13 amino acids long. V was trimmed by 3 bases and J by 9 bases, leaving 9 bases between them. The CDR3 bases are TGTGCCAGCAGTTTGGGACGGATCAACGTCCTGACTTTC. Amino acid sequence: CASSLGRINVLTF.

The chain recombines TRBV5-1 with TRBJ2-1; D perhaps matches TRBD2 (5 bases). CDR1 is SGHRS and CDR2 is YFSETQ in the germline V gene. The CDR3 covers 14 residues. V was clipped by 0 bases and J by 5 bases, with 9 bases between them. The CDR3 DNA sequence: TGCGCCAGCAGCTTGGCCCGGGATAACAATGAGCAGTTCTTC. Protein product: CASSLARDNNEQFF.

This clonotype was recorded many times. The chain couples TRBV11-2 to TRBJ1-2; no clear D gene. V was pared by 4 bases and J by 0 bases, with 12 bases between. CDR1 SGHAT and CDR2 FQNNGV come from the germline V gene. CDR3 length: 15 amino acids. In nucleotides, the CDR3 is TGTGCCAGCAGCTACCCCCAGGCAGCTAACTATGGCTACACCTTC. Its protein product is CASSYPQAANYGYTF.

This clonotype showed up many times. The rearrangement uses TRBV2 and TRBJ1-5, with 8 bases lining up with TRBD1. Germline V CDR1 and CDR2: SNHLY, FYNNEI. The CDR3 runs to 13 residues. Trimming removed 6 bases from V and 7 bases from J; junction bases left unmatched: 5. Here the CDR3 reads CASSLTGDQPQHF. In DNA, the CDR3 is TGTGCCAGCAGCCTGACAGGGGACCAGCCCCAGCATTTT.

The V call is TRBV18, the J call TRBJ2-5; 8 positions match TRBD2. Looked up from germline, CDR1 is KGHSH and CDR2 is LQKENI. Trimming cost V 0 bases and J 4 bases; bases outside gene matches: 4. The CDR3 sequence is 15 residues long. CDR3 region: CASSPPGTRVETQYF. The CDR3 DNA reads TGTGCCAGCTCACCACCCGGGACTAGGGTAGAGACCCAGTACTTC.

The chain couples TRBV25-1 to TRBJ2-7, with no clear D. From germline, CDR1 is MGHDK and CDR2 SYGVNS. V lost 4 bases and J 3 bases, leaving 10 bases between the germline ends. The CDR3 has 13 residues. CDR3 nucleotide sequence: TGTGCCAGCAGTGTCGACTCTCACTACGAGCAGTACTTC. Its protein is CASSVDSHYEQYF.

At least ten counts were recorded for this clonotype. The rearrangement uses TRBV12-3 or TRBV12-4 and TRBJ2-3, with 7 positions matching TRBD2. The V segment lost 7 bases and the J segment 0 bases; nucleotides outside the gene matches: 13. The CDR3 consists of 17 residues. The CDR3 protein is CASTSVGRGSSTDTQYF. CDR3 DNA sequence: TGTGCCAGCACCTCGGTGGGGAGGGGTTCTAGCACAGATACGCAGTATTTT.

The chain has TRBV7-2 and TRBJ2-7, with 12 bases that match TRBD2. Germline V gene lookup returns CDR1 SGHTA and CDR2 FQGNSA. The CDR3 runs to 15 residues. With V trimmed by 3 bases and J by 5 bases, 5 bases remained unmatched. CDR3 sequence: CASSFKTSGSHEQYF. The CDR3, as DNA: TGTGCCAGCAGCTTCAAGACTAGCGGGAGCCACGAGCAGTACTTC.

V and J are TRBV4-1 and TRBJ2-7; D unclear. Germline lookup yields CDR1 MGHRA and CDR2 YSYEKL. Trimming took off 3 bases at V and 2 bases at J, with 8 bases between the two ends. The CDR3 consists of 13 residues. This chain's CDR3 is CASSQMGTYEQYF. The CDR3 DNA is TGCGCCAGCAGCCAGATGGGTACCTACGAGCAGTACTTC.

About this clonotype: A much larger clonotype is one base distant, so this may be a read error. The CDR3 DNA sequence: TGTGCCAGCAGCTTAGCGGGGGGAGATACGCAGTATTTT. This translates into CASSLAGGDTQYF. This chain joins TRBV7-9 and TRBJ2-3; maybe TRBD2 (6 bases). V lost 0 bases and J lost 5, with 6 bases in between. Per the germline V gene, CDR1 is SEHNR and CDR2 is FQNEAQ (reference sequence). The CDR3 is made up of 13 amino acids. Full variable domain (rest looked up from reference TRBV7-9 and TRBJ2-3): DTGVSQNPRHKITKRGQNVTFRCDPISEHNRLYWYRQTLGQGPEFLTYFQNEAQLEKSRLLSDRFSAERPKGSFSTLEIQRTEQGDSAMYLCASSLAGGDTQYFGPGTRLTVL.